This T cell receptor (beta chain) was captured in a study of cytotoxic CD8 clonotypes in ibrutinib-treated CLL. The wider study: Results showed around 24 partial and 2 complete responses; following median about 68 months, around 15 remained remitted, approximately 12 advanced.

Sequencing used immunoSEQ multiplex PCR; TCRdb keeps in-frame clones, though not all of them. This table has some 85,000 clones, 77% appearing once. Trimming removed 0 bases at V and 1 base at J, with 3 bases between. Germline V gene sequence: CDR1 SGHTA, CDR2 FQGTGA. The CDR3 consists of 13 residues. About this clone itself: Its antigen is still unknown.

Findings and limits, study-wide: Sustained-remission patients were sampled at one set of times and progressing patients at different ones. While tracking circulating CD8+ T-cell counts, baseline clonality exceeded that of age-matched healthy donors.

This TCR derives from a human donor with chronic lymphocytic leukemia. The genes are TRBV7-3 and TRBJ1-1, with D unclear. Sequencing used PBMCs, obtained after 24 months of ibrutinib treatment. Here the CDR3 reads CASSLTQNTEAFF. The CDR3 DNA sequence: TGTGCCAGCAGCTTAACACAGAACACTGAAGCTTTCTTT.